A selection of T cell receptor beta chains follows, all from one sample in a study of blood T cell repertoires in COVID-19. Clones were read by immunoSEQ multiplex PCR, and TCRdb kept only the in-frame ones, dropping some. In the table there are 55,000 to 80,000 clones, about 83% of which are singletons. Source material: peripheral blood. Receptor source: a man between 50 and 59 years old with active COVID-19. The CDR3 runs from the conserved cysteine through the conserved F or W. D genes are given only for firm matches. Clone size is given for some rows only: seen once, a few or many times, or a class if the clone is expanded.

J: TRBJ2-3
size: -
D: TRBD1
V: TRBV29-1
CDR3: CSVRDRVTDTQYF
DNA: TGCAGCGTCCGGGACAGGGTCACAGATACGCAGTATTTT

J: TRBJ1-6
size: -
D: TRBD1
V: TRBV5-6
CDR3: CASSRAGGNNSPLHF
DNA: TGTGCCAGCAGCCGGGCAGGGGGTAATAATTCACCCCTCCACTTT

J: TRBJ2-7
size: -
D: TRBD1
V: TRBV28
CDR3: CASSLRQGSYEQYF
DNA: TGTGCCAGCAGTTTAAGACAGGGTTCCTACGAGCAGTACTTC

J: TRBJ1-4
size: once
D: -
V: TRBV23-1
CDR3: CASPGTQDGKLFF
DNA: TGCGCCAGCCCTGGGACACAGGATGGAAAACTGTTTTTT

J: TRBJ2-2
size: -
D: TRBD1
V: TRBV9
CDR3: CASSAGTGGLPGQHGEELFF
DNA: TGTGCCAGCAGCGCGGGGACAGGGGGCCTCCCGGGACAGCATGGGGAGGAGCTGTTTTTT

J: TRBJ2-1
size: -
D: TRBD2
V: TRBV5-4
CDR3: CASTKPGGNGEQFF
DNA: TGTGCCAGCACTAAACCGGGGGGTAATGGAGAGCAGTTCTTC

J: TRBJ1-1
size: -
D: -
V: TRBV5-4
CDR3: CASSFGSNTEAFF
DNA: TGTGCCAGCAGCTTCGGTTCGAACACTGAAGCTTTCTTT

J: TRBJ2-7
size: few
D: TRBD2
V: TRBV7-9
CDR3: CASSQGLAGYEQYF
DNA: TGTGCCAGCAGCCAGGGACTAGCGGGATACGAGCAGTACTTC

J: TRBJ2-2
size: once
D: -
V: TRBV12-5
CDR3: CASGLVRPDRSTGELFF
DNA: TGTGCTAGTGGTTTGGTAAGGCCGGACAGAAGCACCGGGGAGCTGTTTTTT

J: TRBJ2-3
size: -
D: -
V: TRBV24-1
CDR3: CATSDWGATQYF
DNA: TGTGCCACCAGTGACTGGGGAGCTACGCAGTATTTT

J: TRBJ2-7
size: few
D: -
V: TRBV7-6
CDR3: CASSSLGGPEQYF
DNA: TGTGCCAGCAGCTCACTGGGGGGGCCCGAGCAGTACTTC

J: TRBJ1-2
size: few
D: TRBD1
V: TRBV7-6
CDR3: CASSLGPQGQTGGYTF
DNA: TGTGCCAGCAGCTTAGGCCCACAGGGGCAAACGGGTGGCTACACCTTC

J: TRBJ1-1
size: -
D: TRBD1
V: TRBV5-1
CDR3: CASSRQGRADTEAFF
DNA: TGCGCCAGCAGCAGACAGGGACGGGCTGACACTGAAGCTTTCTTT

J: TRBJ2-3
size: -
D: TRBD2
V: TRBV20-1
CDR3: CSASLAGSHTDTQYF
DNA: TGCAGTGCTAGTCTAGCGGGGTCGCACACAGATACGCAGTATTTT

J: TRBJ2-3
size: -
D: TRBD1
V: TRBV5-4
CDR3: CASSPDRGGTDTQYF
DNA: TGTGCCAGCAGCCCTGACAGGGGTGGCACAGATACGCAGTATTTT

J: TRBJ1-5
size: -
D: TRBD1
V: TRBV7-2
CDR3: CASSLGTGNQPQHF
DNA: TGTGCCAGCAGTTTAGGGACAGGCAATCAGCCCCAGCATTTT

J: TRBJ2-3
size: few
D: TRBD1
V: TRBV5-8
CDR3: CASSTGQGVADTQYF
DNA: TGTGCCAGCAGCACCGGACAGGGGGTCGCAGATACGCAGTATTTT

J: TRBJ2-1
size: -
D: TRBD1
V: TRBV9
CDR3: CASSVDRGNIYNEQFF
DNA: TGTGCCAGCAGCGTGGACAGGGGAAACATCTACAATGAGCAGTTCTTC

J: TRBJ1-1
size: -
D: TRBD1
V: TRBV20-1
CDR3: CSAPDRVEAFF
DNA: TGCAGTGCCCCCGACAGGGTTGAAGCTTTCTTT

J: TRBJ1-5
size: -
D: -
V: TRBV11-2
CDR3: CASSLGRGGDNQPQHF
DNA: TGTGCCAGCAGCTTAGGTCGTGGAGGTGACAATCAGCCCCAGCATTTT

J: TRBJ2-7
size: -
D: -
V: TRBV3-1/TRBV3-2
CDR3: CASSQDPDEQYF
DNA: TGTGCCAGCAGCCAAGACCCCGACGAGCAGTACTTC

J: TRBJ2-7
size: -
D: -
V: TRBV2
CDR3: CASKGDGSEQYF
DNA: TGTGCCAGCAAGGGGGATGGCTCCGAGCAGTACTTC

J: TRBJ1-2
size: -
D: -
V: TRBV10-1
CDR3: CASSETGLPSGYTF
DNA: TGCGCCAGCAGCGAAACAGGGCTCCCCTCTGGCTACACCTTC

J: TRBJ2-7
size: -
D: -
V: TRBV29-1
CDR3: CSVYGTYEQYF
DNA: TGCAGCGTTTACGGGACCTACGAGCAGTACTTC

J: TRBJ1-2
size: -
D: -
V: TRBV7-8
CDR3: CASSPPLAYGYTF
DNA: TGTGCCAGCAGCCCTCCCCTGGCCTATGGCTACACCTTC

J: TRBJ1-5
size: -
D: -
V: TRBV27
CDR3: CASSPYSNQPQHF
DNA: TGTGCCAGCTCCCCGTATAGCAATCAGCCCCAGCATTTT

J: TRBJ1-2
size: -
D: -
V: TRBV6-5
CDR3: CASSTTGSVNYGYTF
DNA: TGTGCCAGCAGTACCACAGGGTCGGTTAACTATGGCTACACCTTC

J: TRBJ2-7
size: -
D: -
V: TRBV4-2
CDR3: CASSQQGNSEQYF
DNA: TGTGCCAGCAGCCAACAGGGTAACTCCGAGCAGTACTTC

J: TRBJ1-1
size: -
D: TRBD1
V: TRBV5-6
CDR3: CASSLADRGNEAFF
DNA: TGTGCCAGCAGCTTGGCCGACAGGGGGAATGAAGCTTTCTTT